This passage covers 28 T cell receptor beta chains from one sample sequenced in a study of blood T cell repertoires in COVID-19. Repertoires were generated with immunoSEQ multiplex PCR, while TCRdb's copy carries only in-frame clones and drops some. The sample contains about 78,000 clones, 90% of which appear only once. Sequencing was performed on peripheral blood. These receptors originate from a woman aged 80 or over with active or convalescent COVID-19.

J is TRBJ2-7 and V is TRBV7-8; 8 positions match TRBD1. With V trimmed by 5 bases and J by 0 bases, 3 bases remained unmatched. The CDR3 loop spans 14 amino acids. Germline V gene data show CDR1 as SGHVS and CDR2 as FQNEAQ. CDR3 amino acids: CASSADRGSYEQYF. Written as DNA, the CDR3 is TGTGCCAGCAGCGCCGACAGGGGCTCCTACGAGCAGTACTTC.

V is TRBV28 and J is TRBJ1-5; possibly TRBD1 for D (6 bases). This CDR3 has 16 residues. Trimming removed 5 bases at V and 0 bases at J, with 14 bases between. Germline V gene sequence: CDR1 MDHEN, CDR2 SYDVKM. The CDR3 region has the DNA TGTGCCAGCAGTATCTTAGGGACATTTAGCAATCAGCCCCAGCATTTT. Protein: CASSILGTFSNQPQHF.

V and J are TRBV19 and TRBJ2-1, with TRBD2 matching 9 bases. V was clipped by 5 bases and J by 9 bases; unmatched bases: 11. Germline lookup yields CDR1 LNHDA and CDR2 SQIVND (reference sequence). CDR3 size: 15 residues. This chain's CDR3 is CASSPRAGGPGEQFF. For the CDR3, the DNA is TGTGCCAGTAGTCCCCGTGCGGGAGGGCCTGGTGAGCAGTTCTTC.

The CDR3 spells CASSLNTGGSGEQFF. The DNA for the CDR3 is TGCGCCAGCAGCTTGAATACAGGGGGGAGCGGTGAGCAGTTCTTC. This chain joins TRBV5-1 and TRBJ2-1; 8 bases line up with TRBD1. The ends lost 1 base at V and 9 bases at J; junction bases unmatched: 9. Looked up from germline, CDR1 is SGHRS and CDR2 is YFSETQ. The CDR3 runs to 15 residues.

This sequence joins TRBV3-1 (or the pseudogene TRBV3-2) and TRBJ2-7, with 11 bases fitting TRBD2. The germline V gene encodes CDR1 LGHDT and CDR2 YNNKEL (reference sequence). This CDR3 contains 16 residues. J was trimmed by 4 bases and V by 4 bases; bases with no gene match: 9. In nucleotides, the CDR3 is TGTGCCAGCAGCCTCAACCCTGGACTAGCGGGTTACGAGCAGTACTTC. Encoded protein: CASSLNPGLAGYEQYF.

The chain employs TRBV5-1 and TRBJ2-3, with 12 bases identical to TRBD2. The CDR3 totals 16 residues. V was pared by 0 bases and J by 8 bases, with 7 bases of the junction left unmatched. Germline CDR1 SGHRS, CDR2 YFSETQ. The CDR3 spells CASSLVSSGRASTQYF. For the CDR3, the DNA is TGCGCCAGCAGCTTGGTCTCTAGCGGGAGGGCCTCTACGCAGTATTTT.

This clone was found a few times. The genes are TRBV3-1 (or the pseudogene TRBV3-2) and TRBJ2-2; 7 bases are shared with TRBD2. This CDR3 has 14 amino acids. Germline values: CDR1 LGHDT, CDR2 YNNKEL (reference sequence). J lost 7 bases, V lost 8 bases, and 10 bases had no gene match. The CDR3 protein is CASVRRESGGELFF. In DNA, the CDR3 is TGTGCCAGCGTAAGGCGGGAGTCCGGCGGGGAGCTGTTTTTT.

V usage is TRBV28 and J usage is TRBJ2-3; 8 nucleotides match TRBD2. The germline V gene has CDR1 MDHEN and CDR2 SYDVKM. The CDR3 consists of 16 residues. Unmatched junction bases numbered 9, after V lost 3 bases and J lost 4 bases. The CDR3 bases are TGTGCCAGCAGTTTTCATCGTTCGGGAGGGGCAGATACGCAGTATTTT. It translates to CASSFHRSGGADTQYF.

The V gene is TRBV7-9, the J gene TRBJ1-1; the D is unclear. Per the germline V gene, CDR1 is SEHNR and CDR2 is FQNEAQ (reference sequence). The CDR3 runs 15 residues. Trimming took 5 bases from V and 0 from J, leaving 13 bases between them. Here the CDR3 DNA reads TGTGCCAGCAGCCCTACGGGAAGCATGAACACTGAAGCTTTCTTT. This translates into CASSPTGSMNTEAFF.

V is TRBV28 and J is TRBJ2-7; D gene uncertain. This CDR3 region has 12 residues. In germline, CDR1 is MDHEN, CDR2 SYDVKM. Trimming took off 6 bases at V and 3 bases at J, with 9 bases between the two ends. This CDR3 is CASRSGFYEQYF. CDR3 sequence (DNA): TGTGCCAGCAGGTCAGGTTTCTACGAGCAGTACTTC.

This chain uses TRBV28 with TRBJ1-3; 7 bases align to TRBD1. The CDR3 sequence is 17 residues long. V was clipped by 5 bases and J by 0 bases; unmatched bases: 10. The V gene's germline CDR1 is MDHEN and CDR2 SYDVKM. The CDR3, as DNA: TGTGCCAGCAGTCCGAAATACAGGGGACACTCTGGAAACACCATATATTTT. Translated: CASSPKYRGHSGNTIYF. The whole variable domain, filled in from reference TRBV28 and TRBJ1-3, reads DVKVTQSSRYLVKRTGEKVFLECVQDMDHENMFWYRQDPGLGLRLIYFSYDVKMKEKGDIPEGYSVSREKKERFSLILESASTNQTSMYLCASSPKYRGHSGNTIYFGEGSWLTVV.

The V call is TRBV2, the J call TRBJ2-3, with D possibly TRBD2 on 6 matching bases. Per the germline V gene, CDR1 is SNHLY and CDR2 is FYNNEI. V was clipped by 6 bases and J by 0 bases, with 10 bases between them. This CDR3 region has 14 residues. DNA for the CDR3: TGTGCCAGCAGCCCGGGACTGAGCACAGATACGCAGTATTTT. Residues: CASSPGLSTDTQYF.

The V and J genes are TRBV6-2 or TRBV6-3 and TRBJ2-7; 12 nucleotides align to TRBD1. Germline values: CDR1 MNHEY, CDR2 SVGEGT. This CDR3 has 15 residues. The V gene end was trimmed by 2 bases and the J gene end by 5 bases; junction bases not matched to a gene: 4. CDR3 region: CASSYGTGGFNEQYF. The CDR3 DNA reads TGTGCCAGCAGTTACGGGACAGGGGGCTTCAACGAGCAGTACTTC.

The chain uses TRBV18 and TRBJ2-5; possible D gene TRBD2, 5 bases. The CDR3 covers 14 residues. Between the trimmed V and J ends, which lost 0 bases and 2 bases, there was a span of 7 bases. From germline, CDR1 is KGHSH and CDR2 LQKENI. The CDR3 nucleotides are TGTGCCAGCTCACCACCTAGCGAGCAAGAGACCCAGTACTTC. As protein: CASSPPSEQETQYF.

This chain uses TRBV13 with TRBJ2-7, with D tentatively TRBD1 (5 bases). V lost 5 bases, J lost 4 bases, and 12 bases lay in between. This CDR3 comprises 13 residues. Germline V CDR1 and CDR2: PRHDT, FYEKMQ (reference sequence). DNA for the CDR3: TGTGCCAGCAGCCTGACAGATAGGTACGAGCAGTACTTC. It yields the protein CASSLTDRYEQYF.

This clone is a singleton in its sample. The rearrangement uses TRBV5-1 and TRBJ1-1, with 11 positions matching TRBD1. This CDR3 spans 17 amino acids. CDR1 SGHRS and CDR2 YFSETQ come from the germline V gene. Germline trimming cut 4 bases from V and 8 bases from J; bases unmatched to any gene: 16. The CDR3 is CASSRSGQGAGVGEAFF. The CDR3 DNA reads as TGCGCCAGCAGCAGGTCCGGACAGGGGGCAGGAGTCGGGGAAGCTTTCTTT.

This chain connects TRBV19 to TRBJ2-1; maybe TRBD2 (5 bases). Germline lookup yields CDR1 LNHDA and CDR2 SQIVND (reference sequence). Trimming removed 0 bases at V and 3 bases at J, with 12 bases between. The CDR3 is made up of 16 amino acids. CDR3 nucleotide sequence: TGTGCCAGTAGTATAGAAGAGGGAGCTAGCTACAATGAGCAGTTCTTC. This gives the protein CASSIEEGASYNEQFF.

CDR3 amino acids: CASSLGLAGGVGTDTQYF. The DNA for the CDR3 is TGTGCCAGCAGCTTGGGGTTAGCGGGAGGGGTGGGCACAGATACGCAGTATTTT. The chain carries TRBV5-4 and TRBJ2-3, with 11 nucleotides matching TRBD2. Trimming removed 0 bases from V and 1 base from J; junction bases left unmatched: 7. The CDR3 is 18 residues long. The germline gives CDR1 SGHNT, CDR2 YYREEE (reference sequence).

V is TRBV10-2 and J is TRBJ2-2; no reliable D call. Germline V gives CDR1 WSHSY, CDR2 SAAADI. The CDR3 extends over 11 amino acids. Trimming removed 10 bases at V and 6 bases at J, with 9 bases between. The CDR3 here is CATREAGELFF. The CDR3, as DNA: TGCGCCACGAGAGAGGCCGGGGAGCTGTTTTTT.

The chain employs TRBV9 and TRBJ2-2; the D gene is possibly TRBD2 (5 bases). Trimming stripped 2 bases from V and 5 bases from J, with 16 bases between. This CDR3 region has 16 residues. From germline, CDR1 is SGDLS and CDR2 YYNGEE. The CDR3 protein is CASSVRVNTRTGELFF. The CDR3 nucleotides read TGTGCCAGCAGCGTGAGGGTGAATACTCGGACCGGGGAGCTGTTTTTT.

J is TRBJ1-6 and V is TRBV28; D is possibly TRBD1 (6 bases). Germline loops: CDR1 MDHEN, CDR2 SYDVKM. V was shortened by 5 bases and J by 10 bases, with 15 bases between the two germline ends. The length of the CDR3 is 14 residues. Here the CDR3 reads CASSRQVRKSPLHF. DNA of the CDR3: TGTGCCAGCAGTCGACAGGTGAGGAAATCACCCCTCCACTTT.

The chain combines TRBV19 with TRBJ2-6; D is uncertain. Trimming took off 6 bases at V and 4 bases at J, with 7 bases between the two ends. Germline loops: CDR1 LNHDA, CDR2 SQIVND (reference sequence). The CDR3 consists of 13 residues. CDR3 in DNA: TGTGCCAGTAGGGGCCCAGGGGCCAACGTCCTGACTTTC. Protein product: CASRGPGANVLTF.

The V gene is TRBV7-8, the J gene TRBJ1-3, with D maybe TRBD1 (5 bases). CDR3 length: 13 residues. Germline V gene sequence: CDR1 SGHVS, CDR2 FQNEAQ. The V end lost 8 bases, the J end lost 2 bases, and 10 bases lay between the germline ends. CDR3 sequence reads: CASGAGAGNTIYF. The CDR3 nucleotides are TGTGCCAGCGGAGCGGGGGCTGGAAACACCATATATTTT.

This CDR3 reads CASSPRVLARTYEQYF. The DNA for the CDR3 is TGTGCCAGCAGCCCCCGGGTCCTAGCGAGAACCTACGAGCAGTACTTC. The V gene is TRBV9, the J gene TRBJ2-7, with D tentatively TRBD2 (6 bases). CDR3 length equals 16 residues. Deletions cut 4 bases from V and 2 bases from J, with 19 bases between. Per germline, CDR1 SGDLS and CDR2 YYNGEE.

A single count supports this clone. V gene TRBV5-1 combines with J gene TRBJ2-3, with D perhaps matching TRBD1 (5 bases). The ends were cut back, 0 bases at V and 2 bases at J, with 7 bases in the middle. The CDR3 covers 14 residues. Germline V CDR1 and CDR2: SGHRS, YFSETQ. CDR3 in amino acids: CASSLGGITDTQYF. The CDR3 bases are TGCGCCAGCAGCTTGGGGGGCATCACAGATACGCAGTATTTT.

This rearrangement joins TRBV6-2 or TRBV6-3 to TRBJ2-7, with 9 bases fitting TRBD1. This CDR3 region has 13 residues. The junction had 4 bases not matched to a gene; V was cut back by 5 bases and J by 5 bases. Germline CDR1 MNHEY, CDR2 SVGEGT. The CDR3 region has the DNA TGTGCCAGCAGTGGGACAGGGACCCACGAGCAGTACTTC. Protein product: CASSGTGTHEQYF.

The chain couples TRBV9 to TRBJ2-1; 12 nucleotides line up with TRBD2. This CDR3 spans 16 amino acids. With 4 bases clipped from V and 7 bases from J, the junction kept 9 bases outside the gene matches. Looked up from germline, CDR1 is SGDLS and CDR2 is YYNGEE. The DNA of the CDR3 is TGTGCCAGCAGCCTGGGGACTAGCGGGTTTTTAAATGAGCAGTTCTTC. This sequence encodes CASSLGTSGFLNEQFF. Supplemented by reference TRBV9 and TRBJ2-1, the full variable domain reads DSGVTQTPKHLITATGQRVTLRCSPRSGDLSVYWYQQSLDQGLQFLIQYYNGEERAKGNILERFSAQQFPDLHSELNLSSLELGDSALYFCASSLGTSGFLNEQFFGPGTRLTVL.

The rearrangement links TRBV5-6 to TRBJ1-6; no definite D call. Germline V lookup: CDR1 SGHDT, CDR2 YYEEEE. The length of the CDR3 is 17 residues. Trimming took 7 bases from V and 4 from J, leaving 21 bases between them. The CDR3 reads CASSSVTEAAYNSPLHF. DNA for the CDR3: TGTGCCAGCTCCTCCGTAACCGAAGCTGCATATAATTCACCCCTCCACTTT.